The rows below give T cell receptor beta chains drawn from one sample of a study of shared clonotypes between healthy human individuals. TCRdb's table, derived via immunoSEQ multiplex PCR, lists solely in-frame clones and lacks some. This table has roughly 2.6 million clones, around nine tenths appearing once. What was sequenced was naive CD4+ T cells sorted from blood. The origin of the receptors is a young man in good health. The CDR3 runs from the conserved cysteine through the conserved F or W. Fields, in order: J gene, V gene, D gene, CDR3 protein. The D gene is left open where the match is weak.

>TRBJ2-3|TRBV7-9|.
CASSFTGDTQYF
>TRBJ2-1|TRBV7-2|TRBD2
CASSYSSGGTLMGEQFF
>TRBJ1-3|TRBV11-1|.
CASSLAFSAGHSGNTIYF
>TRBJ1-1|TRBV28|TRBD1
CAARGTGGGTEAFF
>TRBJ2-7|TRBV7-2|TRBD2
CASSLSSGKQYEQYF
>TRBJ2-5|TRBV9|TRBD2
CASSVGTSGQETQYF
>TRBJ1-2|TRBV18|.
CASSSGQPSTSNYGYTF
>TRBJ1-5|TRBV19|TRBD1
CAVDSRDRDLKASNQPQHF
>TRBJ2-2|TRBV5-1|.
CASSLEGTGELFF
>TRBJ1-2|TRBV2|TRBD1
CASSHGRGPSGGYTF
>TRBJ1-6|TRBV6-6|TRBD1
CASSKTGQGNSPLHF
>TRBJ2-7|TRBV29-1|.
CSVIRQGRHEQYF
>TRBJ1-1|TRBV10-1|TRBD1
CANPDRGKNTEAFF
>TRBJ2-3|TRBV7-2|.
CASSLAGTPTDTQYF
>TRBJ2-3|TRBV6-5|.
CASKRIRSSTDTQYF
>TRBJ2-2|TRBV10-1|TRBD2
CASSPGTRDFGELFF
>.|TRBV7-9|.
CASSPGTATYEQYF
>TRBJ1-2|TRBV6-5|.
CASSYSVSDGYTF
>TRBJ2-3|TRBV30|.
CAWTPGSTDTQYF
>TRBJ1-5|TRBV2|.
CASSQQGTSNQPQHF
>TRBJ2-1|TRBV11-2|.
CASSLLQGKYNEQFF
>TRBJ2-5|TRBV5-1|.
CASSLGNQETQYF
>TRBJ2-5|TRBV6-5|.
CASGPRKETQYF
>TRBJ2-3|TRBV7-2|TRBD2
CASSRGLASTDTQYF
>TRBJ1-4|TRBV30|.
CAWRGGHIAGENEKLFF
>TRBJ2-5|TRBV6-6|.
CASRSQLQGRETQYF
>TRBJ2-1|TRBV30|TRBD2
CAWSSGLAGGKGDEQFF
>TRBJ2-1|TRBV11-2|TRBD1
CASSLGQGTYNEQFF
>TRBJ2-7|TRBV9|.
CASSSLGSASYEQYF
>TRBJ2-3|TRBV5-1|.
CASRGGEGTDTQYF
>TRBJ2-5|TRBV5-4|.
CASSLLGGETQYF